A selection of T cell receptor beta chains follows, all from one sample in a study of cytotoxic CD8 clonotypes in ibrutinib-treated CLL. TCRdb keeps only in-frame clones here, not all; method: immunoSEQ multiplex PCR. This table has around 250,000 clones, 60% to 75% appearing once. The sample here was PBMCs, taken after 24 months of ibrutinib treatment. Receptors were obtained from a human donor with chronic lymphocytic leukemia. CDR3s leave out the opening cysteine and the closing phenylalanine or tryptophan. For some rows the clone size is stated as once, few or many, or as a class when expanded; others skip it.

size,V,CDR3
-,TRBV11-3,ASSDRGLGSYEQY
-,TRBV7-2,ASTSPGQPYEQY
-,TRBV7-2,ASSLANSYEQY
-,TRBV28,ASSLAQGAKY
-,TRBV9,ASSVAGKAGVIDTQY
once,TRBV27,ASSLNPDGVSEQY
few,TRBV19,ASSMLEGTEAF
-,TRBV4-1,ASSSTTSGRDNEQF
-,TRBV20-1,SASPEETQY
-,TRBV7-9,ASSLLAGGIDEQF
-,TRBV4-2,ASSARDGPYGEQF
-,TRBV4-2,ASSQAHRTTYEQY
-,TRBV30,AWSPTKGLNTEAF
-,TRBV20-1,SAQGNIQY
-,TRBV5-4,ASSQITDTQY
-,TRBV2,ASSDQGWNEQF
-,TRBV4-3,ASSQDWRGRETQY
-,TRBV2,ASRRGLANTGELF
-,TRBV6-5,ASKERGSTDTQY
-,TRBV13,ASSFSYGQGELANYGYT
once,TRBV7-9,ASSLASGSGNEQF
once,TRBV18,ASSPAVPSYEQY
few,TRBV7-9,ASSPGTSADTQY
-,TRBV19,ASRGQGLNYGYT
-,TRBV9,ASSLRGRVNSGANVLT
-,TRBV5-1,ASSPGQGARANTIY
-,TRBV5-4,ASSPSAGANEQF
-,TRBV14,ASSQPRANEQF
once,TRBV7-3,ASREGYGGRGALETQY
-,TRBV19,ASSILHGVYEQY
few,TRBV9,ASSVSDNEQF
-,TRBV5-1,ASSRQKGQGGSEAF
few,TRBV19,ASLQGQNTEAF
once,TRBV27,ASNPGTGGNEQY
-,TRBV2,ASKGDETRSQPQH
-,TRBV10-3,AITQAEVNTEAF
-,TRBV10-3,AISAKTGLADNEQF
-,TRBV9,ASSPGEASGRTQY